This T cell receptor beta chain was recorded in a study of blood T cell repertoires in COVID-19. Study information: The United States, Italy and Spain provided the acute and convalescent COVID-19 samples.

The V end lost 10 bases, the J end lost 4 bases, and 19 bases lay between the germline ends. The length of the CDR3 is 14 residues. Germline lookup yields CDR1 LNHDA and CDR2 SQIVND (reference sequence). Original data processing: Amplification of reference gene primers provided the estimated nucleated cell counts. Assay: immunoSEQ multiplex PCR; the TCRdb copy retains only in-frame clones and omits some. V and J calls and clone size are copied from that table; D and trimming were computed from the DNA. The repertoire consists of 150,000 or so clones, with about four fifths occurring once and the leading ten covering around a sixth. What the recovered Cohort 3 donors had was two negative PCRs, clearance, or symptom resolution.

The specimen was PBMCs or T cells enriched from blood (not recorded which). The genes are TRBV19 and TRBJ1-2; D not resolved. This clonotype was obtained from a man aged 60 to 75 who had recovered from COVID-19. This chain's CDR3 is CATTPEVGIYGYTF. As DNA, the CDR3 is TGTGCCACCACCCCGGAGGTTGGAATCTATGGCTACACCTTC.